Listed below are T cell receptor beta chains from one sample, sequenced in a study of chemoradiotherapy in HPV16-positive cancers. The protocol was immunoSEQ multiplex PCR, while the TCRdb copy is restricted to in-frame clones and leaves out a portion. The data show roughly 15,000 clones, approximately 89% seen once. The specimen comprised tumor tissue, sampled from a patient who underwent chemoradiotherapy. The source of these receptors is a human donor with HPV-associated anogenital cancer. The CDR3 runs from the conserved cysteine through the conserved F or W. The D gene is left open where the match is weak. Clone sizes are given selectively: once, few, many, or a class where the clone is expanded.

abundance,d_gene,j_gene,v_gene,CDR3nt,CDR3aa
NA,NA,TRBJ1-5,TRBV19,TGTGCCAGTAGTATACAGCAGACTAATCAGCCCCAGCATTTT,CASSIQQTNQPQHF
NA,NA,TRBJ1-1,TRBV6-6,TGTGCCAGCAGTTACACAACAGAAGGGACGGAGTTT,CASSYTTEGTEF
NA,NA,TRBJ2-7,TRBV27,NA,CASKVGLGSLYF
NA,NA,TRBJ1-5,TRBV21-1,TGTGCCAGCAGCAAATCTCGAGGGAGGGTGGATCAGCCCCAGCATTTT,CASSKSRGRVDQPQHF
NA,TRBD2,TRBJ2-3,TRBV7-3,TGTGCCAGCAGCTGGGGGACTAGCCAGGGGAGGGATACGCAGTATTTT,CASSWGTSQGRDTQYF
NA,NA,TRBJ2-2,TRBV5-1,TGCGCCAGCAGCTTGGGGCTCACCGGGGAGCTGTTTTTT,CASSLGLTGELFF
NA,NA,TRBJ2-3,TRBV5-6,TGTGCCAGCAGTTCCCTATCCGGGACATCTTCGGATACGCAGTATTTT,CASSSLSGTSSDTQYF
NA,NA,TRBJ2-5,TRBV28,TGTGCCAGCAAGGTCGGTGGGAGTGAGACCCAGTACTTC,CASKVGGSETQYF
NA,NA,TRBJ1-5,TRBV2,TGTGCCAGCAGTGGGGGGAGCCCCGGGGATCAGCCCCAGCATTTT,CASSGGSPGDQPQHF
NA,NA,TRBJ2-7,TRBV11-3,TGTGCCAGCAGCTTGGAGGAAAACACGGAGCAGTACTTC,CASSLEENTEQYF
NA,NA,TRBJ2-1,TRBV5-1,TGCGCCAGCAGCTTGGATTTCAACAATGAGCAGTTCTTC,CASSLDFNNEQFF
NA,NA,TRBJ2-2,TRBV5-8,TGTGCCAGCAGCCTCCCTTTCGAGGGAGGGAACACCGGGGAGCTGTTTTTT,CASSLPFEGGNTGELFF
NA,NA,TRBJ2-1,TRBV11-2,TGTGCCAGCACCGGACAGAACGATGAGCAGTTCTTC,CASTGQNDEQFF
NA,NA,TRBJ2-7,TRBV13,TGTGCCAGCAGTTATGGGTCGCGACAGGTAACCTACGAGCAGTACTTC,CASSYGSRQVTYEQYF
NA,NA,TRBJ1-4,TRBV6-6,TGTGCCAGCAGTTACTCGTTGGGCTCTTCTAATGAAAAACTGTTTTTT,CASSYSLGSSNEKLFF
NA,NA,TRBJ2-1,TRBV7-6,TGTGCCAGCAGCTACTCGGCTGGAGATCACAATGAGCAGTTCTTC,CASSYSAGDHNEQFF
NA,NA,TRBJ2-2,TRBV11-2,TGTGCCAGCAGCTCTGGCAGGCAGAACACCGGGGAGCTGTTTTTT,CASSSGRQNTGELFF
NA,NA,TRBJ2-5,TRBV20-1,TGCAGTGCAACCCTGGGGGAGACCCAGTACTTC,CSATLGETQYF
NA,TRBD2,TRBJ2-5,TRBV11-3,TGTGCCAGCAGCGATTACGGCGGGGGGGACACTTCGGACTTAGAGACCCAGTACTTC,CASSDYGGGDTSDLETQYF
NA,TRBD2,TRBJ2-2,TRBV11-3,TGTGCCAGCAGCGGCCCGGGAGGCGGACCGGTAACCGGGGAGCTGTTTTTT,CASSGPGGGPVTGELFF
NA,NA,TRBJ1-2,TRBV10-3,TGTGCCATCAGTGAGTCATTCGATGGCTACACCTTC,CAISESFDGYTF
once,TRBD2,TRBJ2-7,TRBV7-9,TGTGCCAGCAACCGACTAGCGGGAGGCTCCTACGAGCAGTACTTC,CASNRLAGGSYEQYF
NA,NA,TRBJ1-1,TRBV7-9,TGTGCCAGCAGCACCACCGGGGCAGGGAAGGTGAACACTGAAGCTTTCTTT,CASSTTGAGKVNTEAFF
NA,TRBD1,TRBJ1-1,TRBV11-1,TGTGCCAGCAGCATACTGACAGGGGACAACACTGAAGCTTTCTTT,CASSILTGDNTEAFF
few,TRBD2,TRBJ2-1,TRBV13,TGTGCCAGCAGCCAGGGGACTAGCGGGAGACTGGGTGAGCAGTTCTTC,CASSQGTSGRLGEQFF
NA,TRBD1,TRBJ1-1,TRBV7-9,TGTGCCAGCAGCTTGGGACAGGGCCTACACACTGAAGCTTTCTTT,CASSLGQGLHTEAFF
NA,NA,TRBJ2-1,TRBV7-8,TGTGCCAGCAGCTTCTACGGACAGCAACCCAATGAGCAGTTCTTC,CASSFYGQQPNEQFF
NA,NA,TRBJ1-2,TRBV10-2,TGCGCCAACAGTGACACCAGGGGAAACGGCTACACCTTC,CANSDTRGNGYTF
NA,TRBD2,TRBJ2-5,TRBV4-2,TGTGCCAGCAGCCAAGATGGGAGGGGTAGGGTTGCAGAGACCCAGTACTTC,CASSQDGRGRVAETQYF
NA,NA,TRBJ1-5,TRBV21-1,TGTGCCAGCAGCAATCCGGGACAGGGGAATCAGCCCCAGCATTTT,CASSNPGQGNQPQHF
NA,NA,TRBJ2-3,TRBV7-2,TGTGCCAGCAGCCTCCGGACCTGGGGGACAGATACGCAGTATTTT,CASSLRTWGTDTQYF
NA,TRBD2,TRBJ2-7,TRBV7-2,TGTGCCAGCAGCTTAGTTGGGACTAGCGGGACCACTAACGAGCAGTACTTC,CASSLVGTSGTTNEQYF
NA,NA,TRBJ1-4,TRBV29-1,TGCAGCGTTGAGGATAATGAAAAACTGTTTTTT,CSVEDNEKLFF
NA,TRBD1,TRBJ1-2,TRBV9,TGTGCCAGCAGCGTATCCTCTGGGACAGGGGGGAGCTATGGCTACACCTTC,CASSVSSGTGGSYGYTF
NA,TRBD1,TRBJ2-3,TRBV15,TGTGCCACCAGCAGAGGAGGGACAGCAGATACGCAGTATTTT,CATSRGGTADTQYF
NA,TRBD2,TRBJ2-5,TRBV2,TGTGCCAGCAGTGACCCGGGAGGAGCCCAAGAGACCCAGTACTTC,CASSDPGGAQETQYF
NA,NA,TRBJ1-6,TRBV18,TGTGCCAGCTCACCGGGACATAATTCACCCCTCCACTTT,CASSPGHNSPLHF
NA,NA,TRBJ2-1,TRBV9,TGTGCCAGCAGCGTTAGCCAGGTAGCCTACAATGAGCAGTTCTTC,CASSVSQVAYNEQFF